The clone carrying this T cell receptor beta chain has only a few counts. In germline, CDR1 is SGHAT, CDR2 FQNNGV. The ends were cut back, 1 base at V and 6 bases at J, with 7 bases in the middle. The CDR3 loop spans 13 amino acids. Profiled with immunoSEQ multiplex PCR; TCRdb holds only in-frame clones, not every one. The sample yields 45,000 to 60,000 clones, 75% to 95% seen once. The data are from a study of T cell changes during pregnancy in multiple sclerosis. This chain links TRBV11-2 with TRBJ2-1, with unresolved D. The sequences come from peripheral blood, collected after pregnancy. The clonotype comes from a female donor in good health, enrolled as a control in a pregnancy study. The CDR3 reads CASSLGRINEQFF. The CDR3 DNA reads as TGTGCCAGCAGCTTAGGCAGGATCAATGAGCAGTTCTTC.